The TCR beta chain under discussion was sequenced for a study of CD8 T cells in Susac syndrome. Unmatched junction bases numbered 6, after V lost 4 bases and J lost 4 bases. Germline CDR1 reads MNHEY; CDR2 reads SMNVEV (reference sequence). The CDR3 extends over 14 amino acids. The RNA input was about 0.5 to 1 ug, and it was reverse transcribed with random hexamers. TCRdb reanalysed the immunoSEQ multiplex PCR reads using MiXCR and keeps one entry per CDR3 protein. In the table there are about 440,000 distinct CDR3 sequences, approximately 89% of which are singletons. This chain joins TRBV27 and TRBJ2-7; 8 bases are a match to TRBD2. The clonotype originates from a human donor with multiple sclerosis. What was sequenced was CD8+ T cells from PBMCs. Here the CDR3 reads CASSWGREGYEQYF. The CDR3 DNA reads TGTGCCAGCAGTTGGGGACGGGAGGGGTACGAGCAGTACTTC.